This T cell receptor beta chain emerged from a study of blood T cell repertoires in COVID-19. Across the whole study: Sites in the United States, Italy and Spain provided acute and convalescent COVID-19 samples. Nucleic acid was either cDNA or gDNA, and it came from T cells, B-cell-depleted T cells, or PBMCs.

Original handling: Reference gene primer amplification gave estimated nucleated cell counts. Profiled with immunoSEQ multiplex PCR; TCRdb holds only in-frame clones, not every one. The D gene and trimming were derived from the DNA, and the V and J assignments and clone size from that table. The sample lists some 270,000 clones; approximately 85% were seen once. V gave up 0 bases and J gave up 4 bases, with 21 bases separating them. There are 18 residues in the CDR3. Looked up from germline, CDR1 is LGHDT and CDR2 is YNNKEL (reference sequence). The J gene is TRBJ1-1, the V gene TRBV3-1 (or the pseudogene TRBV3-2), with D perhaps TRBD1 (5 bases). The sequence came from a woman between 65 and 79 years old with acute or convalescent COVID-19. Sequencing input: peripheral blood. CDR3 in DNA: TGTGCCAGCAGCCAAGATAGCCCCCTCGGCAGGGAGGGCACTGAAGCTTTCTTT. Translation: CASSQDSPLGREGTEAFF.